These 5 T cell receptor beta chains share one sample of origin, sequenced in a study of blood T cell repertoires in COVID-19. Here immunoSEQ multiplex PCR was the method, and the copy in TCRdb shows in-frame clones only, minus some. The sample has fewer than 300,000 clones, around 89% seen once. Sequencing was performed on peripheral blood. The receptors here all came from a woman aged 45-65 years with COVID-19, enrolled during active disease.

The chain has TRBV15 and TRBJ2-5; a weak D match, TRBD1 (6 bases). V gave up 1 base and J gave up 2 bases, with 8 bases separating them. Germline loops: CDR1 LNHNV, CDR2 YYDKDF (reference sequence). This CDR3 has 14 residues. Written as DNA, the CDR3 is TGTGCCACCAGCAGAGGACAGGATCAAGAGACCCAGTACTTC. Translation: CATSRGQDQETQYF. The full variable domain, completed using reference TRBV15 and TRBJ2-5, is DAMVIQNPRYQVTQFGKPVTLSCSQTLNHNVMYWYQQKSSQAPKLLFHYYDKDFNNEADTPDNFQSRRPNTSFCFLDIRSPGLGDTAMYLCATSRGQDQETQYFGPGTRLLVL.

This clone came up a few times. The chain combines TRBV10-3 with TRBJ2-5; TRBD2 agrees at 11 bases. Germline V gene sequence: CDR1 ENHRY, CDR2 SYGVKD. V was clipped by 4 bases and J by 5 bases; unmatched bases: 6. The CDR3 is 15 amino acids. This CDR3 is CAISVGTSGPETQYF. The CDR3 DNA reads as TGTGCCATCAGTGTCGGGACTAGCGGCCCGGAGACCCAGTACTTC.

This sequence joins TRBV10-2 and TRBJ2-7, with D possibly matching TRBD2 (6 bases). The CDR3 is 13 residues long. Trimming left V 8 bases short and J 7 bases short, with 18 bases between. Looked up from germline, CDR1 is WSHSY and CDR2 is SAAADI. For the CDR3, the DNA is TGCGCCAGCTTAGCGGTCCCGAAGAGGGAGCAGTACTTC. Encoded protein: CASLAVPKREQYF.

V is TRBV5-1 and J is TRBJ2-1; 12 nucleotides match TRBD2. There are 19 residues in the CDR3. V was pared by 1 base and J by 1 base, with 9 bases of the junction left unmatched. Germline CDR1 is SGHRS and CDR2 is YFSETQ. In DNA form, the CDR3 reads TGCGCCAGCAGCTTGAGGAGACTAGCGGGAGAGGGTTCCTACAATGAGCAGTTCTTC. Translation: CASSLRRLAGEGSYNEQFF.

This chain's CDR3 is CASSIAGTGFEKLFF. DNA for the CDR3: TGTGCCAGTAGTATAGCCGGGACAGGGTTTGAAAAACTGTTTTTT. This chain connects TRBV19 to TRBJ1-4; 9 nucleotides align to TRBD1. The CDR3 sequence is 15 residues long. Trimming took 1 base from V and 7 from J; bases not matched to a gene: 4. CDR1 is LNHDA, CDR2 SQIVND, per germline (reference sequence).